Below are 11 T cell receptor beta chains sequenced from a single sample in a study of T cell responses to AZD1222 COVID-19 vaccine. TCRdb keeps only in-frame clones here, not all; method: immunoSEQ multiplex PCR. Here the sample spans about 140,000 clones, around 90% being singletons. The specimen was peripheral blood, collected 28 days after the second dose of the MenACWY control vaccine. The receptors originated from an adult who received the MenACWY meningococcal vaccine as a control.

The rearrangement links TRBV6-6 to TRBJ1-5; 8 bases fit TRBD1. The CDR3 runs to 13 residues. V was clipped by 6 bases and J by 3 bases; unmatched bases: 1. Germline CDR1 reads MNHNY; CDR2 reads SVGAGI (reference sequence). The CDR3 DNA sequence: TGTGCCAGCAGGGGACAGGCCAATCAGCCCCAGCATTTT. This gives the protein CASRGQANQPQHF.

The V call is TRBV7-2, the J call TRBJ1-1; 7 bases are a match to TRBD1. Trimming removed 0 bases from V and 5 bases from J; junction bases left unmatched: 9. Germline CDR1 and CDR2: SGHTA and FQGNSA. The CDR3 is 16 residues long. The CDR3 nucleotides read TGTGCCAGCAGCTTAGCTTCAGGGGGAAGTGGAACTGAAGCTTTCTTT. Translation gives CASSLASGGSGTEAFF.

V and J are TRBV2 and TRBJ1-2; D unclear. CDR1 and CDR2 from the germline V gene are SNHLY and FYNNEI. V lost 7 bases, J lost 1 base, and 16 bases lay in between. The CDR3 is 15 amino acids. CDR3 residues: CASTGAQTRNYGYTF. In DNA, the CDR3 is TGTGCCAGCACCGGCGCCCAGACCCGTAACTATGGCTACACCTTC.

V is TRBV7-8 and J is TRBJ2-2; perhaps D is TRBD1 or TRBD2 (5 bases each). Germline assignment: CDR1 SGHVS and CDR2 FQNEAQ. The germline V and J ends were trimmed by 3 bases and 3 bases, with 11 bases remaining between them. The CDR3 consists of 15 residues. The chain's CDR3 is CASSFWDGYTGELFF. The CDR3, as DNA: TGTGCCAGCAGCTTTTGGGACGGTTACACCGGGGAGCTGTTTTTT. The full variable domain, completed using reference TRBV7-8 and TRBJ2-2, is GAGVSQSPRYKVAKRGQDVALRCDPISGHVSLFWYQQALGQGPEFLTYFQNEAQLDKSGLPSDRFFAERPEGSVSTLKIQRTQQEDSAVYLCASSFWDGYTGELFFGEGSRLTVL.

This chain joins TRBV19 and TRBJ1-1, with unresolved D. CDR3 length: 13 residues. Germline CDR1 LNHDA, CDR2 SQIVND (reference sequence). V lost 6 bases and J lost 0, with 8 bases in between. The CDR3 is CASRDRMNTEAFF. The CDR3 bases are TGTGCCAGTAGGGATAGAATGAACACTGAAGCTTTCTTT. The full variable domain, rest sourced from reference TRBV19 and TRBJ1-1, is DGGITQSPKYLFRKEGQNVTLSCEQNLNHDAMYWYRQDPGQGLRLIYYSQIVNDFQKGDIAEGYSVSREKKESFPLTVTSAQKNPTAFYLCASRDRMNTEAFFGQGTRLTVV.

This sequence joins TRBV6-2 or TRBV6-3 and TRBJ1-3, with 7 bases lining up with TRBD1. The germline gives CDR1 MNHEY, CDR2 SVGEGT. The CDR3 totals 13 residues. V shed 5 bases, J shed 5 bases, and the junction held 3 bases outside the gene matches. As DNA, the CDR3 is TGTGCCAGCAGTCCGGACAGGCGAAACACCATATATTTT. This codes for CASSPDRRNTIYF.

This chain uses TRBV18 with TRBJ2-5; 7 bases are shared with TRBD1. J gave up 1 base and V 6 bases, and 5 bases lay outside the gene matches. The CDR3 is 14 amino acids. Germline assignment: CDR1 KGHSH and CDR2 LQKENI. The CDR3 coding sequence is TGTGCCAGCTCTAGGACAGGTTCCCAAGAGACCCAGTACTTC. Encoded protein: CASSRTGSQETQYF.

The V call is TRBV5-4, the J call TRBJ1-1; D is unclear. The CDR3 consists of 15 residues. Germline CDR1 and CDR2: SGHNT and YYREEE (reference sequence). The V end was cut by 3 bases, the J end by 4 bases, with 16 bases between. CDR3 protein: CASSSNRGVGTEAFF. CDR3 sequence (DNA): TGTGCCAGCAGCTCGAATCGCGGGGTGGGCACTGAAGCTTTCTTT. Variable domain in full (rest from reference TRBV5-4 and TRBJ1-1): ETGVTQSPTHLIKTRGQQVTLRCSSQSGHNTVSWYQQALGQGPQFIFQYYREEENGRGNFPPRFSGLQFPNYSSELNVNALELDDSALYLCASSSNRGVGTEAFFGQGTRLTVV.

This rearrangement joins TRBV9 to TRBJ1-2, with 7 bases aligning to TRBD1. After removal of 3 bases from V and 0 bases from J, the junction contained 11 bases not matched to a gene. Germline-derived CDR1 and CDR2 are SGDLS and YYNGEE. The CDR3 is made up of 17 amino acids. CDR3 sequence (DNA): TGTGCCAGCAGCGCGGTTACGGGACAGCGAGCTAACTATGGCTACACCTTC. It codes for CASSAVTGQRANYGYTF.

The CDR3 region has the DNA TGTGCCAGCAGCCTCGGAGGGCAATCCTATGGCTACACCTTC. It specifies CASSLGGQSYGYTF. The V gene is TRBV3-1 (or the pseudogene TRBV3-2), the J gene TRBJ1-2; D is ambiguous. The CDR3 contains 14 residues. From germline, CDR1 is LGHDT and CDR2 YNNKEL (reference sequence). The V end was cut by 4 bases, the J end by 4 bases, with 13 bases between.

The V and J genes are TRBV9 and TRBJ1-2; 9 bases line up with TRBD1. There are 13 residues in the CDR3. With 5 bases clipped from V and 8 bases from J, the junction kept 7 bases outside the gene matches. Germline V gene sequence: CDR1 SGDLS, CDR2 YYNGEE. CDR3 in DNA: TGTGCCAGCAGACCGGGACAGGGAGAAGGCTACACCTTC. Translating it yields CASRPGQGEGYTF.